This note documents a single T cell receptor (beta chain) sequence. The data were taken from a study of T cell changes during pregnancy in multiple sclerosis. Generated by immunoSEQ multiplex PCR, the TCRdb table keeps only in-frame clones and is missing some. Seen here are tens of thousands of clones, roughly 92% observed once, and the top ten hold roughly 2%. Trimming removed 0 bases from V and 2 bases from J; junction bases left unmatched: 0. The CDR3 runs 15 residues. Germline V gene lookup returns CDR1 LGHNA and CDR2 YSLEER. This receptor was obtained from a female donor with multiple sclerosis, enrolled in a pregnancy study. The sample in question was peripheral blood, obtained in the second trimester of pregnancy. The chain uses TRBV4-3 and TRBJ1-5; the match to TRBD1 covers 8 bases. The CDR3 is CASSQETGGNQPQHF. As DNA, the CDR3 is TGCGCCAGCAGCCAAGAGACAGGGGGCAATCAGCCCCAGCATTTT.